This entry is about one TCR beta chain. Its specificity is unknown. This specimen belongs to a study of OX40 agonist ivuxolimab in advanced cancers. In the study overall: Each patient was given ivuxolimab into a vein every 2 weeks, at 0.01 to 10 mg/kg. Study-level results: At doses 0.1 to 3.0 mg/kg, CD4+ and CD8+ clones expanded. There were, on average, more expanded clones in CD8+ T cells than in CD4+.

CDR3 length: 15 residues. In germline, CDR1 is MDHEN, CDR2 SYDVKM. Trimming cost V 5 bases and J 2 bases; bases outside gene matches: 5. Blood sampling was done at baseline, cycle 4 day 1, and cycle 7 day 1. Only in-frame clones appear in the TCRdb table, and some are missing; sequencing was by immunoSEQ multiplex PCR. The table records 60,000 to 65,000 clones, approximately 81% of them present only once. The J gene is TRBJ2-4, the V gene TRBV28, with 8 bases aligning to TRBD1. The sequencing used CD4+ or CD8+ T cells sorted from blood, collected in a trial of the OX40 agonist ivuxolimab. This TCR came from an adult with an advanced solid tumor such as melanoma, head and neck, liver or kidney cancer. In DNA, the CDR3 is TGTGCCAGCAGTGAGGACAGGGTAACCAAAAACATTCAGTACTTC. Protein: CASSEDRVTKNIQYF.